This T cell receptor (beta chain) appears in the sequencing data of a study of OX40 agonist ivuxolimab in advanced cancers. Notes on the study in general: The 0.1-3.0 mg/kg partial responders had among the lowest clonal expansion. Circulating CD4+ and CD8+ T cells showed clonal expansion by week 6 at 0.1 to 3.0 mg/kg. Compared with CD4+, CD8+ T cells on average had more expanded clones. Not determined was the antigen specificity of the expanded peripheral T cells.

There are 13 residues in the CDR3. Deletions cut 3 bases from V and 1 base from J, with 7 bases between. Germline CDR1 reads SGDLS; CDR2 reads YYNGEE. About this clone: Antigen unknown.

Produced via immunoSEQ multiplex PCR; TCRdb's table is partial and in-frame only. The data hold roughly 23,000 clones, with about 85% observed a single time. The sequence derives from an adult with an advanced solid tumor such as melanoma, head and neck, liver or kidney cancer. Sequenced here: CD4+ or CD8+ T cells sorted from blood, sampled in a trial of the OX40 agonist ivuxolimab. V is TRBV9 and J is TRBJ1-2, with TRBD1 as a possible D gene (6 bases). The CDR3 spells CASSEDSNYGYTF. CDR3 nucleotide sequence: TGTGCCAGCAGCGAGGACAGTAACTATGGCTACACCTTC.